The T cell receptor beta chain under discussion was sequenced for a study of T cells in tuberculosis. The wider study: CD1B tetramers identified T cells specific for mycobacterial lipid GMM. Samples predate treatment or fall within its first 7 days.

Generated by immunoSEQ multiplex PCR, the TCRdb table keeps only in-frame clones and is missing some. The table lists tens of thousands of clones, 90% to 95% of them singletons. The CDR3 loop spans 15 amino acids. CDR1 SGDLS and CDR2 YYNGEE come from the germline V gene. Trimming pared 0 bases from V and 6 bases from J, leaving 14 bases between. Time point here: new active TB diagnosis, blood taken before or within 7 days of starting treatment. Unsorted cryopreserved PBMC were sequenced, averaging around 100,000 T cells per clinical donor. This TCR was sampled from an adult with tuberculosis. The chain has TRBV9 and TRBJ2-3, with D possibly being TRBD2 (6 bases). Sequencing used PBMCs, obtained at tuberculosis diagnosis. CDR3 sequence reads: CASSVAAGRSDTQYF. CDR3 DNA: TGTGCCAGCAGCGTAGCTGCAGGGAGGAGTGATACGCAGTATTTT. The full variable domain, completed using reference TRBV9 and TRBJ2-3, is DSGVTQTPKHLITATGQRVTLRCSPRSGDLSVYWYQQSLDQGLQFLIQYYNGEERAKGNILERFSAQQFPDLHSELNLSSLELGDSALYFCASSVAAGRSDTQYFGPGTRLTVL.